This T cell receptor (beta chain) comes out of a study of PD-L1 blockade in urothelial cancer (dated by TCRdb to the late 2010s). Describing the broader study: Every patient began therapy in about 2014 and was given atezolizumab 1,200 mg intravenously every 3 weeks. In the same patients, whole exome sequencing and RNA sequencing of pretreatment tumors were performed in addition to TCR sequencing. Pretreatment blood TCR-seq was available for about 30 patients, at least one posttreatment blood collection was obtained for around 25 patients, and tumor TCR-seq was available for around 25 patients. An ECOG performance status of 0 or 1 was recorded for the patients, and 0 to 3 prior chemotherapy regimens had been received by the patients. Durable clinical benefit was defined as a progression-free survival longer than 6 months, and TCR features were additionally tested against progression-free survival and overall survival. Roughly 10 patients reached durable clinical benefit, while about 20 patients did not. Blood samples were analyzed 3 weeks after the start of treatment (second dose) and 6 weeks after the start of treatment. Blood samples gave median yields of about 140,000 T cells and tens of thousands of unique TCRs, along with a median clonality of approximately 0.084. About nine tenths of the roughly 29 patients were identified as males with urothelial cancer of bladder origin, and a prior smoking history was reported by 18 of 29 patients. The study was an exploratory multi-omic analysis of somatic, immune and clinical correlates of response to PD-L1 blockade with atezolizumab in urothelial cancer. Pretreatment tumor samples, along with matched peripheral blood collected serially before and after atezolizumab treatment, underwent TCR sequencing.

Per the germline V gene, SQVTM is the CDR1 and ANQGSEA is the CDR2. The CDR3 has 12 amino acids, counting the end cysteine and phenylalanine. The only DNA kept is the CDR3, 36 bases in frame from the first base. For this chain, trimming is 8 bases at the V end and 4 bases at the J end, and the number of junction bases without a gene match is 6. In the paper's terms, the time point label means: pretreatment peripheral blood. The cohort comprised 25 to 35 patients with locally advanced or metastatic urothelial carcinoma treated at Memorial Sloan Kettering on a trial protocol. Peripheral blood mononuclear cells were collected pretreatment and during treatment, with between 1 and 8 total time points per patient. The Qiagen DNeasy Blood extraction kit was used to purify genomic DNA from total PBMCs and from tumor samples. PBMCs were collected pretreatment and during treatment and were isolated and stored as previously described.

Each PCR received spiked-in synthetic TCR analog templates so that absolute template abundance could be estimated from read counts. TCRbeta CDR3 regions were amplified from genomic DNA with bias-controlled V and J gene primers using the immunoSEQ assay. Rearranged TCRbeta segments were sequenced at approximately 20X coverage. The study's processing was this. Clustering was used to correct sequencing errors, and CDR3s were annotated against IMGT so that V, D and J genes could be assigned. Downstream analyses used only productive TCRbeta rearrangements, leaving out any out-of-frame or stop-codon sequences. Clonality was calculated as one minus the Shannon entropy normalized by the log of the number of unique productive sequences. Clones differing between time points or between blood and tumor were identified using Fisher's exact test with Benjamini-Hochberg correction, with an adjusted p below 0.01 applied as the threshold. The immuneACCESS repertoire file appears here via TCRdb, limited to in-frame rearrangements. These files lack a portion of the clones; in checked studies, under half of the deficit traces to unresolved V genes, and the cause of the others is not known. That table furnishes V, J and clone size, whereas the DNA furnished D and trimming. Within this sample are tens of thousands of clones, with around 74% of them counted one time only. The top ten clones comprise approximately 4.3% of the sample.

Broader findings and caveats from the paper: Patients with durable benefit showed greater expansion of tumor-associated TCR clones in peripheral blood 3 weeks after starting treatment (n of about 20, p = 0.022). Because of the small sample size (n ≈ 31) and the many exploratory analyses performed, the results are intended to be regarded as hypothesis-generating. A pretreatment peripheral blood TCR clonality below the median was linked to improved progression-free and overall survival.

This clone showed up just a few times. Its binding antigen is unknown. Base qualities are not at hand, and no much larger clone is one base apart. This material consisted of PBMCs, taken around atezolizumab (anti-PD-L1) treatment. The V gene is TRBV29-1 and the J gene is TRBJ1-2, and 8 bases in between align with TRBD1. The clonotype comes from a man in his sixties or seventies with urothelial cancer. CDR3 region: CSSDRGGYGYTF. DNA sequence: TGCAGCTCCGACAGGGGCGGCTATGGCTACACCTTC.